Listed below are T cell receptor beta chains from one sample, sequenced in a study of T cells in Graves' hyperthyroidism and ophthalmopathy. One entry per CDR3 protein, called by TCRdb with MiXCR from the multiplex PCR reads. The sample yields under 350,000 distinct CDR3 sequences, about 15% seen once. Sequencing used blood. The receptors come from a woman aged 55-69 years with Graves' ophthalmopathy. The CDR3 runs from the conserved cysteine through the conserved F or W. D genes are given only for firm matches. Expanded clones get a size class; other rows say once, few or many, or leave the size out.

abundance | d_gene | j_gene | v_gene | CDR3aa | CDR3nt
many | TRBD2 | TRBJ2-1 | TRBV7-2 | CASSLLASHNEQFF | TGTGCCAGCAGCCTACTAGCGAGTCACAATGAGCAGTTCTTC
many | TRBD2 | TRBJ2-3 | TRBV2 | CASRYPLRTSGRAETDTQYF | TGTGCCAGCAGATACCCACTGAGGACTAGCGGGAGGGCCGAGACAGATACGCAGTATTTT
few | NA | TRBJ1-4 | TRBV7-9 | CAGNRDEKLFF | TGTGCCGGAAACAGGGATGAAAAACTGTTTTTT
NA | TRBD1 | TRBJ2-7 | TRBV5-1 | CASSLAGGSPYEQYF | TGCGCCAGCAGCTTGGCAGGGGGTTCCCCCTACGAGCAGTACTTC
NA | TRBD1 | TRBJ1-5 | TRBV6-2/TRBV6-3 | CASSYPTASGGAHQPQHF | TGTGCCAGCAGTTACCCTACTGCTTCAGGGGGCGCGCATCAGCCCCAGCATTTT
NA | NA | TRBJ1-2 | TRBV18 | CASSPGVTPANYGYTF | TGTGCCAGCTCACCAGGGGTGACGCCCGCTAACTATGGCTACACCTTC
NA | NA | TRBJ2-1 | TRBV3-1 | CASSQRQGMGEQFF | TGTGCCAGCAGCCAACGTCAGGGGATGGGGGAGCAGTTCTTC
many | TRBD2 | TRBJ2-7 | TRBV3-1 | CASSPLAGGDNEQYF | TGTGCCAGCAGCCCTTTAGCGGGAGGGGACAACGAGCAGTACTTC
many | NA | TRBJ1-1 | TRBV5-1 | CASSPVRMNTEAFF | TGCGCCAGCAGCCCAGTCAGGATGAACACTGAAGCTTTCTTT
few | TRBD2 | TRBJ2-7 | TRBV20-1 | CSARHRTSGEQYF | TGCAGTGCTAGACACAGGACTAGCGGCGAGCAGTACTTC
NA | TRBD1 | TRBJ2-3 | TRBV2 | CASSGTGYTQYF | TGTGCCAGCAGTGGGACAGGGTATACGCAGTATTTT
many | TRBD2 | TRBJ2-1 | TRBV12-3/TRBV12-4 | CASSLRGSSYNEQFF | TGTGCCAGCAGTTTACGCGGGAGCTCCTACAATGAGCAGTTCTTC
NA | NA | TRBJ2-1 | TRBV6-2/TRBV6-3 | CASSYSTSYSSEQQFF | TGTGCCAGCAGTTACTCTACTTCCTATAGTTCGGAACAGCAGTTCTTC
few | TRBD2 | TRBJ2-3 | TRBV14 | CASSQVAGGLADTQYF | TGTGCCAGCAGCCAAGTAGCGGGGGGGCTCGCAGATACGCAGTATTTT
many | TRBD1 | TRBJ1-1 | TRBV6-2/TRBV6-3 | CASSSRTGGNTEAFF | TGTGCCAGCAGCTCCCGGACAGGGGGCAACACTGAAGCTTTCTTT
many | TRBD1 | TRBJ1-5 | TRBV20-1 | CSARAGTGSNQPQHF | TGCAGTGCTAGAGCCGGGACAGGTAGCAATCAGCCCCAGCATTTT
many | NA | TRBJ2-7 | TRBV13 | CASSSRQDRYEQYF | TGTGCCAGCAGCTCCAGACAGGACCGCTACGAGCAGTACTTC
NA | TRBD2 | TRBJ2-7 | TRBV20-1 | CSARAFRWVLGTSGRELDREQYF | TGCAGTGCTAGAGCTTTTAGGTGGGTCCTGGGGACTAGCGGGCGAGAGCTTGACCGCGAGCAGTACTTC